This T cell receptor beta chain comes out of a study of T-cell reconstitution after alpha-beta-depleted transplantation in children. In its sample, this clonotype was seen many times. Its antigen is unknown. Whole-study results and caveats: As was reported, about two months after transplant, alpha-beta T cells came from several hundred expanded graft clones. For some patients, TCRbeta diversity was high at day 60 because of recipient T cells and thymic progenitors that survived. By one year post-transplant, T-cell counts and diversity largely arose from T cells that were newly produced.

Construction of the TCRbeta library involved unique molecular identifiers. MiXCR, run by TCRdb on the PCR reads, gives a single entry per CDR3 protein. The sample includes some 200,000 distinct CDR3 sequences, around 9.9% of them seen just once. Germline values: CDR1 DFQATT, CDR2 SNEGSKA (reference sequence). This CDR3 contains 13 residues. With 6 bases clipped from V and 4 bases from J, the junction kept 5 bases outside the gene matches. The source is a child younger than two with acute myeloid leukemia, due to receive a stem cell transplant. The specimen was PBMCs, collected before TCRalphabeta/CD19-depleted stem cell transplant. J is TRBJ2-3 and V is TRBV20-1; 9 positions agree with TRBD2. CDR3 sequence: CSAFSGSPDTQYF. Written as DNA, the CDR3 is TGCAGTGCCTTTAGCGGGAGCCCAGATACGCAGTATTTT.